This TCR beta chain was obtained from a study of cytomegalovirus exposure and HLA in healthy donors. The wider study: There were about 85 million unique TCRs (from HLA-typed donors) in an early data release.

Amplification used 60 Vbeta primers and 13 Jbeta primers. Per the authors' pipeline: An analysis that came later counted roughly 87 million unique TCR beta chains, 10 million to 11 million shared. Profiled with immunoSEQ multiplex PCR; TCRdb holds only in-frame clones, not every one. That table gives V, J and clone size, and the DNA gave D and trimming. The sample lists 150,000 to 200,000 clones; approximately 72% were seen once. Study-level points and caveats: CMV serostatus was the sole immune exposure information available. Earlier results showed most TCR beta V segments being productive about 87% or about 30% of the time.

This CDR3 contains 13 residues. The V end lost 0 bases, the J end lost 5 bases, and 6 bases lay between the germline ends. Germline values: CDR1 SGHRS, CDR2 YFSETQ. To note about this clone: Its target is not known.

The TCR sequence derives from a female donor in good health and CMV-seronegative. The rearrangement joins TRBV5-1 to TRBJ1-5; possible D gene TRBD1, 5 bases. The specimen was PBMCs. The CDR3 bases are TGCGCCAGCAGCTTGGGGGACTATCAGCCCCAGCATTTT. Protein product: CASSLGDYQPQHF. The complete variable domain, with remaining parts taken from reference TRBV5-1 and TRBJ1-5, reads KAGVTQTPRYLIKTRGQQVTLSCSPISGHRSVSWYQQTPGQGLQFLFEYFSETQRNKGNFPGRFSGRQFSNSRSEMNVSTLELGDSALYLCASSLGDYQPQHFGDGTRLSIL.